This paragraph reports one TCR beta chain. What it binds is not known. Beta-chain TCR CDR3 regions were amplified from RNA transcripts. The library came from an HTBI-primed first-round RT-PCR and a second-round multiplex PCR. TCRdb processed the multiplex PCR reads anew with MiXCR; each CDR3 protein has one entry. The sample lists 500,000 to 700,000 distinct CDR3 sequences, less than 40% seen once, with 3.5% to 5% in the top ten. The entry originates in a study of Graves' ophthalmopathy and Graves' hyperthyroidism. Study conclusions and caveats: Most expanded clonotypes from thyroid (those above 0.001 frequency) were also found in blood. Sensitivity of 87.88% and specificity of approximately 81% were achieved when a 13-signature model separated ophthalmopathy from stable hyperthyroidism.

Trimming stripped 1 base from V and 0 bases from J, with 6 bases between. This CDR3 has 13 amino acids. The germline V gene encodes CDR1 DFQATT and CDR2 SNEGSKA (reference sequence). Aged 18 to 65, hyperthyroidism patients had new diagnoses of under 2 months' duration. Excluded: other autoimmune disease, uncontrolled infection, pregnancy or lactation. The sample consisted of peripheral blood or thyroid tissue (not recorded which). The V gene is TRBV20-1, the J gene TRBJ2-5, with D hard to call. This TCR came from an adult man with Graves' hyperthyroidism. Here the CDR3 reads CSARAGDQETQYF. Here the CDR3 DNA reads TGCAGTGCTAGAGCGGGTGACCAAGAGACCCAGTACTTC.